The clone carrying this T cell receptor (beta chain) was observed a few times. V shed 4 bases and J shed 4 bases, with 11 bases lying between them. Per germline, CDR1 SGHRS and CDR2 YFSETQ. This CDR3 contains 13 residues. TCRdb redid the calling of the 5' RACE reads with MiXCR, one entry per CDR3 protein. Seen here are 500,000 to 550,000 distinct CDR3 sequences, approximately 20% observed once, and the top ten hold around 13%. The sample originates from a study of T-cell memory formation after mild COVID-19. The V gene is TRBV5-1, the J gene TRBJ2-5; D is unclear. The sequence came from an adult woman who had mild COVID-19 (a few samples of this study predate the infection). Cell type and time point are not known. The specimen sequenced was PBMCs or a T cell subset sorted from them (not recorded which). Written as DNA, the CDR3 is TGCGCCAGCAGCAATAGCATGAGAGAGACCCAGTACTTC. Amino acid sequence: CASSNSMRETQYF. The complete variable domain, with remaining parts taken from reference TRBV5-1 and TRBJ2-5, reads KAGVTQTPRYLIKTRGQQVTLSCSPISGHRSVSWYQQTPGQGLQFLFEYFSETQRNKGNFPGRFSGRQFSNSRSEMNVSTLELGDSALYLCASSNSMRETQYFGPGTRLLVL.